This TCR beta chain is from a study of shared clonotypes between healthy human individuals (dated by TCRdb to about 2020). General notes on the study: The cohort included three men and a couple of women between 18 and 49 years of age. For each donor, CD4 naive and CD4 memory were each run on three plates, CD8 naive on two plates, and CD8 memory on one plate. The study deeply sequenced blood TCR repertoires of roughly five healthy adults to estimate repertoire size and the extent of clonotype sharing between individuals. Libraries were prepared and TCR repertoires were sequenced by different laboratories using diverse techniques, in order to increase sequencing depth and limit assay-specific biases. Leukapheresis yielded between about 0.85 and 10 billion PBMCs per donor. Study-wide conclusions, independent of this receptor: Compared with non-shared clonotypes, clonotypes shared by all four sorted-subset donors had higher generation probabilities. Rarefaction of sorted-subset datasets indicated incomplete sequencing despite the large sequencing depth. Pairwise subsampling led to the expectation that sequencing depth would affect the degree of clonotype sharing among donors. Because the study included only a small number of donors, the genetic and exposure-history diversity represented was limited. Naive subsets generally had larger estimated clonotype richness than memory subsets. When a handful of donors were compared, the shared fraction of clonotypes was about 5% for naive CD4, 3% to 4% for naive CD8, 2% to 2.5% for memory CD4, and about 0.36% for memory CD8. Sampling was restricted to blood, and TCR repertoires in tissue are likely to differ from TCR repertoires in blood.

Notes on this clone: Its specific antigen is unknown. The record has no base qualities; no much larger clone is one base away.

Using the deep immunoSEQ assay, multiplex PCR amplified TCR CDR3 regions from genomic DNA. Genomic DNA extracted from each cell subset was distributed evenly over all wells of several immunoSEQ 96-well plates, and each plate served as one replicate. For sorted subsets, each replicate PCR was loaded with 200 to 250 ng genomic DNA, equivalent to roughly 30,000 T cell genomes. The purified libraries were quantified using a Qubit 3.0 fluorometer, sized with a Bioanalyzer 2100, and then quantified again using the KAPA Library Quantification kit. Every immunoSEQ 96-well plate was sequenced on a separate single-read 150-cycle Illumina NextSeq 550 flow cell. The paper's data handling went like this. Because the immunoSEQ output included only junctional sequences and no quality scores, the filtering could not be the same as the filtering used for full-length reads. Sequences were annotated with PyIR, a Python wrapper for IgBLAST v1.9, and V/J genes and CDR3 were assigned using IMGT germline references. Reads were removed for weak V/J assignments (E-value above 1e-6), missing CDR3, stop codons, out-of-frame junctions, or ambiguous translated residues. V3J clonotypes were defined as sequences sharing an identical inferred V gene, J gene, and CDR3 amino acid sequence. Percentage overlap between repertoires was calculated by dividing the number of shared unique clonotypes by the size of the smaller repertoire. Three approaches were used to assess repertoire richness: RTK rarefaction, the Chao1 estimator, and Recon v2.1 estimates of unobserved clonotypes. OLGA was used to compute generation probabilities for all TCRbeta clonotypes that the gDNA method yielded from four donors. TCRdb took over this immuneACCESS table, retaining in-frame rearrangements with V and J assigned. Such tables are incomplete; in checked studies, under half of the missing clones stem from an unresolved V gene, and the remainder is unexplained. V, J and clone size were drawn from that table, and D and trimming were deduced from the DNA. The sample table records about 2.1 million clones; over 85% of these occur just once. Approximately 1.6% of the sample goes to the ten largest clones.

For the CD8 naive samples, CD45RO-negative cells were positively selected for CCR7, yielding a CD45RA+CCR7+ population from which TemRA cells were excluded. Healthy HIV-negative adults with no recently reported acute infections or vaccinations were included as donors. Only Caucasian adults living in Nashville, Tennessee, USA were represented among the donors. Blood was obtained by leukapheresis, after which PBMCs were separated by Ficoll-Histopaque density gradient centrifugation and cryopreserved in liquid nitrogen vapor phase. Analytical flow cytometry was used to check the purity and quantity of every magnetically sorted T cell population. Each sorted fraction had its genomic DNA isolated and then quantified by UV absorbance on a Nanodrop 2000c. The junction carries 6 bases between V and J, which are trimmed by 4 bases and 2 bases respectively. Taken from cysteine to phenylalanine, the CDR3 has 13 residues. Of all the DNA, just the CDR3 is kept, 39 bases in frame from base 1. The germline V gene (reference sequence) supplies CDR1 LNHDA and CDR2 SQIVND.

The rearrangement combines TRBV19 with TRBJ2-1; the D gene cannot be named for sure. The sequencing input was naive CD8+ T cells from PBMCs. Explained via the paper, the cell subset or site label denotes: CD45RA+CCR7+. This receptor was taken from a man younger than 35 in good health. Some clones in this sample may be carry-over from other donors' samples. The CDR3 protein is CASSTSTYNEQFF. The DNA reads TGTGCCAGTAGTACTAGTACCTACAATGAGCAGTTCTTC.